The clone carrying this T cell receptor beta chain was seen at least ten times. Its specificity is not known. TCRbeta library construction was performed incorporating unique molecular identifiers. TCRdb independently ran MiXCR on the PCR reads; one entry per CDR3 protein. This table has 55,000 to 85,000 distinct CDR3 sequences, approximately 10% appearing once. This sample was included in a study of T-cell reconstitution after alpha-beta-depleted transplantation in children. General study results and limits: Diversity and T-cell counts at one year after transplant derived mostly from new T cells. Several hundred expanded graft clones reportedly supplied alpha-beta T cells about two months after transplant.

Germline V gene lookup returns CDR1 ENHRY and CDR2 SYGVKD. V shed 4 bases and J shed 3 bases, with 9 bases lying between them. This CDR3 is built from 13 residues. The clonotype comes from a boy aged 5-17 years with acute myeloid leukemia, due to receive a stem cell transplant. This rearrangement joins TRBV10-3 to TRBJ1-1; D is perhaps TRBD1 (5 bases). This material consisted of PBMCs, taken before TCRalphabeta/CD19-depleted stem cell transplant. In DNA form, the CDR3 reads TGTGCCATCAGTGGGACAATCGACACTGAAGCTTTCTTT. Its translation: CAISGTIDTEAFF.